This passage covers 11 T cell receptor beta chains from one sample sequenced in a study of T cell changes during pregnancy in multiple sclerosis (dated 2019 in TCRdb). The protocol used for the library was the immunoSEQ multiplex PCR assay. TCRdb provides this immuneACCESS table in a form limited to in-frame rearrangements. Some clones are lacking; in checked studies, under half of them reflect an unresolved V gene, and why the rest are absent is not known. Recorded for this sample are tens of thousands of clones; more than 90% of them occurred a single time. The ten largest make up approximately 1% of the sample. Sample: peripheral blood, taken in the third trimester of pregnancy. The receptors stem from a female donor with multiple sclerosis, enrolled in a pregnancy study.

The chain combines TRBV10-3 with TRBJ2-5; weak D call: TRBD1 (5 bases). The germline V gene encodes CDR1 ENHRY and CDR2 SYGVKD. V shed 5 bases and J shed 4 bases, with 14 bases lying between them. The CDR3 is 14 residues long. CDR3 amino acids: CAISPGQGGETQYF. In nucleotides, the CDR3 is TGTGCCATCAGTCCCGGACAAGGCGGAGAGACCCAGTACTTC.

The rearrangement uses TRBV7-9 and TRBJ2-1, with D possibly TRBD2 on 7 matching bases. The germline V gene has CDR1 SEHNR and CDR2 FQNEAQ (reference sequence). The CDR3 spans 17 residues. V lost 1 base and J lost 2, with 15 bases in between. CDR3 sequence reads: CASSLDVSGGPYNEQFF. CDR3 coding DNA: TGTGCCAGCAGCTTAGATGTCTCGGGGGGCCCCTACAATGAGCAGTTCTTC.

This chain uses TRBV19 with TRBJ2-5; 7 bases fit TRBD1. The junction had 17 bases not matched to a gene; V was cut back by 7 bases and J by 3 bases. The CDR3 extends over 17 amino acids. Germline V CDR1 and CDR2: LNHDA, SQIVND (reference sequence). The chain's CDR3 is CASKGSTGARREETQYF. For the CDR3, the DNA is TGTGCCAGTAAGGGGTCAACAGGGGCTAGGCGGGAAGAGACCCAGTACTTC.

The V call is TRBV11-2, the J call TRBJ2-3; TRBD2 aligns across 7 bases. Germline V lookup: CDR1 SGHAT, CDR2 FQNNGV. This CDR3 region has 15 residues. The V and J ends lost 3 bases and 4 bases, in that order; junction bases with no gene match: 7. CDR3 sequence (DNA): TGTGCCAGCAGCTTTCAAGCGGGGACTGCAGATACGCAGTATTTT. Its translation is CASSFQAGTADTQYF.

The CDR3 sequence: CASTFPGTGSGNTIYF. CDR3 sequence (DNA): TGTGCCAGTACCTTCCCCGGGACAGGGTCTGGAAACACCATATATTTT. The J gene is TRBJ1-3, the V gene TRBV19; 9 nucleotides align to TRBD1. The CDR3 has 16 residues. Germline values: CDR1 LNHDA, CDR2 SQIVND (reference sequence). J was trimmed by 1 base and V by 7 bases; bases with no gene match: 8. The entire variable domain, with the rest obtained from reference TRBV19 and TRBJ1-3, is as follows: DGGITQSPKYLFRKEGQNVTLSCEQNLNHDAMYWYRQDPGQGLRLIYYSQIVNDFQKGDIAEGYSVSREKKESFPLTVTSAQKNPTAFYLCASTFPGTGSGNTIYFGEGSWLTVV.

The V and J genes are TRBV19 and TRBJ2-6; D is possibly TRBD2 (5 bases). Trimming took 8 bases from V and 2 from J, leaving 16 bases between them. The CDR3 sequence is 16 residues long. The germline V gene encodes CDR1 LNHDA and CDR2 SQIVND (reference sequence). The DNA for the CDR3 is TGTGCCAGTCGTGGACGGCGGGCGGCTGGGGCCAACGTCCTGACTTTC. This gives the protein CASRGRRAAGANVLTF.

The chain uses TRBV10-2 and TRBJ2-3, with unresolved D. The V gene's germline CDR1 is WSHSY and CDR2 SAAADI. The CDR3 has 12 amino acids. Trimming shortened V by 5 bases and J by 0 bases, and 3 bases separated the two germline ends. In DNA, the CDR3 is TGCGCCAGCAGTCAGAGCACAGATACGCAGTATTTT. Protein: CASSQSTDTQYF.

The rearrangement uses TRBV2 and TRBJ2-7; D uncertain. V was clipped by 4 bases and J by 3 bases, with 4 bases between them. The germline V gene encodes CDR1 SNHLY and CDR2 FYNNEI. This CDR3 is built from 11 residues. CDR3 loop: CASSAIYEQYF. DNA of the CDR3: TGTGCCAGCAGTGCTATCTACGAGCAGTACTTC. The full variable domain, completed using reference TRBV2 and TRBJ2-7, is EPEVTQTPSHQVTQMGQEVILRCVPISNHLYFYWYRQILGQKVEFLVSFYNNEISEKSEIFDDQFSVERPDGSNFTLKIRSTKLEDSAMYFCASSAIYEQYFGPGTRLTVT.

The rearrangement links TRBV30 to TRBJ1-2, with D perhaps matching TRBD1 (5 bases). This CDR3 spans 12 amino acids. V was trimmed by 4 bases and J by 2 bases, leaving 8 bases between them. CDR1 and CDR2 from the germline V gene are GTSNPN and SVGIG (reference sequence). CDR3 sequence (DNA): TGTGCCTGGAATGGGGGGAACTATGGCTACACCTTC. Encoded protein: CAWNGGNYGYTF.

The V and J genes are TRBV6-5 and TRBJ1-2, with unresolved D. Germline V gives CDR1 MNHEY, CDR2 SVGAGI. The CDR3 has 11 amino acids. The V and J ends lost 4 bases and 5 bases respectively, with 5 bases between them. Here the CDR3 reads CASSSVYGYTF. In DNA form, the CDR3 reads TGTGCCAGCAGTTCCGTTTATGGCTACACCTTC.

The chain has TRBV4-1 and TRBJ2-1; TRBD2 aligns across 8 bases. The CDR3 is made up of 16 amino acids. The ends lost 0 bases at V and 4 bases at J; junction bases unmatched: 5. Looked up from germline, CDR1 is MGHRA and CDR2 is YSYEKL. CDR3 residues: CASSQDLGLGYNEQFF. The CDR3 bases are TGCGCCAGCAGCCAAGATCTGGGACTAGGGTACAATGAGCAGTTCTTC.